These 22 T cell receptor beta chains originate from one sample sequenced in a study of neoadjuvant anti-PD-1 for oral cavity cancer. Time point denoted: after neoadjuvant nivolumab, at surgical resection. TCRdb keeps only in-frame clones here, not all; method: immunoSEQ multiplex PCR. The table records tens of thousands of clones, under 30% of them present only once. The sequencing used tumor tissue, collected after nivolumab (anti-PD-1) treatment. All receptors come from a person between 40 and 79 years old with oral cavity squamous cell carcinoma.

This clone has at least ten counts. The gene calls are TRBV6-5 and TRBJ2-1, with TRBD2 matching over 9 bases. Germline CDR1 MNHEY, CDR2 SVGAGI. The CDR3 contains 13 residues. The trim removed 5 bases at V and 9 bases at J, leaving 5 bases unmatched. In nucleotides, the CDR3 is TGTGCCAGCAGTCTTAGCGGGAGCGGTGAGCAGTTCTTC. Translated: CASSLSGSGEQFF.

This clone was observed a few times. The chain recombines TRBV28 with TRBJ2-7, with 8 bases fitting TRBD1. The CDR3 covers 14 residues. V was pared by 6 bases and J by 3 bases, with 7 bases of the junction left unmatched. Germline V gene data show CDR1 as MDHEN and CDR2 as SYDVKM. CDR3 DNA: TGTGCCAGCAGGTACCGGGACAGGATCTACGAGCAGTACTTC. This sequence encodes CASRYRDRIYEQYF.

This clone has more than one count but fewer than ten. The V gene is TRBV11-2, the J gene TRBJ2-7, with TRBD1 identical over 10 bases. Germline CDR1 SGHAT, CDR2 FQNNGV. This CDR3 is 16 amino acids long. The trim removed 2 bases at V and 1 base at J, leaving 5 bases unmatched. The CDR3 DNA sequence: TGTGCCAGCAGCTTACTGGACAGGGGGTCGTCCTACGAGCAGTACTTC. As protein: CASSLLDRGSSYEQYF.

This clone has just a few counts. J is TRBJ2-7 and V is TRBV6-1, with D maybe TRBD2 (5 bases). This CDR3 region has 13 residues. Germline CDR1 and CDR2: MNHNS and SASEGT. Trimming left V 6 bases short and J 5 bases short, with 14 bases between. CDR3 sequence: CASSVGLVDEQYF. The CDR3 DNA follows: TGTGCCAGCAGCGTCGGACTCGTCGACGAGCAGTACTTC.

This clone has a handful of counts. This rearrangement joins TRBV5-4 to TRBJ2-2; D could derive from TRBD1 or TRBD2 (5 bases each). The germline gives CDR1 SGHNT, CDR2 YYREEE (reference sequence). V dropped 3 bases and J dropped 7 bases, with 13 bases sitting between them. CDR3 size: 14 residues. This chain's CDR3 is CASSWDVSGGELFF. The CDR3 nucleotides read TGTGCCAGCAGCTGGGACGTTAGTGGCGGGGAGCTGTTTTTT.

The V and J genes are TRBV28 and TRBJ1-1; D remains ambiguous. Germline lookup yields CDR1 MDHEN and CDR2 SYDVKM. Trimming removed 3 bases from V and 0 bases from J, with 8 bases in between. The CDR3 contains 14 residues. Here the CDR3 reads CASSLVRLNTEAFF. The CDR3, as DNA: TGTGCCAGCAGTTTGGTCAGGTTGAACACTGAAGCTTTCTTT.

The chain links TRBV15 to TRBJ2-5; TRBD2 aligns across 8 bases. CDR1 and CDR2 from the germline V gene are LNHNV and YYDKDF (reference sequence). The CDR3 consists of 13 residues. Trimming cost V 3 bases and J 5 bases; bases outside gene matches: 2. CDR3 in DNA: TGTGCCACCAGCAGGGGCGGGGGGGAGACCCAGTACTTC. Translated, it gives CATSRGGGETQYF.

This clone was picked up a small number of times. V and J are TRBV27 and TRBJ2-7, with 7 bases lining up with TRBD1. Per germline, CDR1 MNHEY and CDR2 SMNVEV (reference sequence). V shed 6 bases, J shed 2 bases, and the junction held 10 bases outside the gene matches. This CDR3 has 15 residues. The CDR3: CASRGTGQRAYEQYF. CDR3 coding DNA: TGTGCCAGCAGAGGCACGGGACAGCGCGCCTACGAGCAGTACTTC.

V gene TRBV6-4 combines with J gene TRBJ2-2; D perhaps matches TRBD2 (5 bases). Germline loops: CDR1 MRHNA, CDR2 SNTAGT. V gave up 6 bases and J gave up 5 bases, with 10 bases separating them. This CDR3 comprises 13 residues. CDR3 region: CASRPRDTGELFF. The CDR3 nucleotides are TGTGCCAGCAGGCCGAGGGATACCGGGGAGCTGTTTTTT.

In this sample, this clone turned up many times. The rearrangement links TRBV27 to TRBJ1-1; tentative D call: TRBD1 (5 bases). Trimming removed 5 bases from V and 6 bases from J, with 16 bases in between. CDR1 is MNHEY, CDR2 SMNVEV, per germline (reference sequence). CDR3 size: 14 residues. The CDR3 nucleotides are TGTGCCAGCAGTCAACCGGGACCAGGCCCTGAAGCTTTCTTT. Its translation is CASSQPGPGPEAFF.

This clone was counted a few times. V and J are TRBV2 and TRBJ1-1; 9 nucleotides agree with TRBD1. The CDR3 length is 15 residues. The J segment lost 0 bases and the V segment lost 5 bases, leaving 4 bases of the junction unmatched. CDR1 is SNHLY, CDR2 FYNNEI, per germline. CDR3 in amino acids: CASSSGQGMNTEAFF. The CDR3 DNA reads TGTGCCAGCAGTTCCGGACAGGGGATGAACACTGAAGCTTTCTTT.

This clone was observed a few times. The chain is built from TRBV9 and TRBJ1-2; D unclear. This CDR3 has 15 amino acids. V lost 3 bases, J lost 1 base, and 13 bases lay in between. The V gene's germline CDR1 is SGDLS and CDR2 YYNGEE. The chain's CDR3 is CASSGRKGVNYGYTF. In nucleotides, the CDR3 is TGTGCCAGCAGCGGGCGAAAAGGAGTTAACTATGGCTACACCTTC.

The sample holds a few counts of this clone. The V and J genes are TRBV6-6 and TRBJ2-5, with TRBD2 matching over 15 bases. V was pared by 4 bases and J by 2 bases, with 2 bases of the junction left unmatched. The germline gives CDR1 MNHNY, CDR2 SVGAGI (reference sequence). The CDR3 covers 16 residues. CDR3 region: CASSSGLAGGQETQYF. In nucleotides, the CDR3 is TGTGCCAGCAGTTCAGGACTAGCGGGGGGGCAAGAGACCCAGTACTTC.

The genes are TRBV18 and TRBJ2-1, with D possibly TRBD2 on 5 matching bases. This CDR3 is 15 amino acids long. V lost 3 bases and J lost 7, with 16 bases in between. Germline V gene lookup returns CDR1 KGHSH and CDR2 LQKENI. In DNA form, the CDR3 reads TGTGCCAGCTCACCCCTAGGAGGCCGGGGAAATGAGCAGTTCTTC. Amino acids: CASSPLGGRGNEQFF.

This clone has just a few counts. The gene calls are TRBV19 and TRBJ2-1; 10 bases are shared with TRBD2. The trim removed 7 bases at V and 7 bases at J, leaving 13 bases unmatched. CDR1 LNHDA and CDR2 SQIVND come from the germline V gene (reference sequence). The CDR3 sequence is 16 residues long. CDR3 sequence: CASTRGQRGGRNEQFF. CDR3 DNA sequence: TGTGCCAGTACCCGGGGACAGCGGGGGGGCAGAAATGAGCAGTTCTTC. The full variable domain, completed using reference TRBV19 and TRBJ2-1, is DGGITQSPKYLFRKEGQNVTLSCEQNLNHDAMYWYRQDPGQGLRLIYYSQIVNDFQKGDIAEGYSVSREKKESFPLTVTSAQKNPTAFYLCASTRGQRGGRNEQFFGPGTRLTVL.

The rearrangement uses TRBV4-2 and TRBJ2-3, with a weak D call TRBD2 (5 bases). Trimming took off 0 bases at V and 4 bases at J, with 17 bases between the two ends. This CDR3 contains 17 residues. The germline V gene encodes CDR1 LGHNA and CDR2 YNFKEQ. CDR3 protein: CASSQDLSSRRSDTQYF. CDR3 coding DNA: TGTGCCAGCAGCCAAGATCTTTCCAGCAGGAGGTCAGATACGCAGTATTTT.

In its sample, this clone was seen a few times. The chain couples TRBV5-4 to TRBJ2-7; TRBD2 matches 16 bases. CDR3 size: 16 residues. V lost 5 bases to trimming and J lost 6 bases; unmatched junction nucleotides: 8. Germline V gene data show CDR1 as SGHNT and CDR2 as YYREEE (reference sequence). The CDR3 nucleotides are TGTGCCAGCAGTCCCGGGACTAGCGGGAGGGTCGGCGAGCAGTACTTC. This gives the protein CASSPGTSGRVGEQYF.

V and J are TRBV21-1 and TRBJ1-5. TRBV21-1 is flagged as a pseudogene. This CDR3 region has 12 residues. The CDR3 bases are TGTGCCAGCCGTAGCGAGAATCAGCCCCAGCATTTT. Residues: CASRSENQPQHF.

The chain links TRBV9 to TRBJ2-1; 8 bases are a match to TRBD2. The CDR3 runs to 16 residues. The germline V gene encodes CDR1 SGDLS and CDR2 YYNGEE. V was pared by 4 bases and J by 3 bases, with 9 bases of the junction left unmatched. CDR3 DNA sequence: TGTGCCAGCAGCCCCCGCCTAGCGGGCTTCTACAATGAGCAGTTCTTC. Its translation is CASSPRLAGFYNEQFF.

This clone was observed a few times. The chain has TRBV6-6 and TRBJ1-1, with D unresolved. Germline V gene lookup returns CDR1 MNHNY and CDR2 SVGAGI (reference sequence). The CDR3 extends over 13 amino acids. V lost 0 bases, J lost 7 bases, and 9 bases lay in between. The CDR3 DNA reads TGTGCCAGCAGTTACTCGGGCAGCCATGAAGCTTTCTTT. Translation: CASSYSGSHEAFF.

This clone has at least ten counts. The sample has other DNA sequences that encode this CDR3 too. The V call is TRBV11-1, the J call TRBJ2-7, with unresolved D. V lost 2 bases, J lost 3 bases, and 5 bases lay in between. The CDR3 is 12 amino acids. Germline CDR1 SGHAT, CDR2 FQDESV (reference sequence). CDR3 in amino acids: CASSLSGYEQYF. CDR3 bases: TGTGCCAGCAGCTTATCAGGCTACGAGCAGTACTTC.

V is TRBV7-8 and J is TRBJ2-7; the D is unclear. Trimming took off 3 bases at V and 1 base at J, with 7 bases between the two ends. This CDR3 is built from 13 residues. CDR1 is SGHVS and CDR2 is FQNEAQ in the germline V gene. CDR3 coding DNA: TGTGCCAGCAGCTTGGAGTTGTCCTACGAGCAGTACTTC. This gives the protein CASSLELSYEQYF.